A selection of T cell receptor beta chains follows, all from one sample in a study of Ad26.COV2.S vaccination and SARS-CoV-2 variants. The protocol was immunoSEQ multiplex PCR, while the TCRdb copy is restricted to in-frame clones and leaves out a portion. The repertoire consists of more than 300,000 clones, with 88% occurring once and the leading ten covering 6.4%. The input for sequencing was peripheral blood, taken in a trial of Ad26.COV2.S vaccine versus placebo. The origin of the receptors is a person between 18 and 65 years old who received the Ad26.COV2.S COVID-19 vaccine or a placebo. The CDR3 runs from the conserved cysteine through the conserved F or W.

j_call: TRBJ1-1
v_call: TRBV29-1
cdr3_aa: CSVFPPRGAGLMNTEAFF

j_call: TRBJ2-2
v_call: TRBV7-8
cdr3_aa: CASSYAPREHTGELFF

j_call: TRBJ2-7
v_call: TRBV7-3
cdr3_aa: CASSLLSNRAGEQYF

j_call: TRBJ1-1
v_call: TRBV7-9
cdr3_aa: CASSASAGTDEAFF

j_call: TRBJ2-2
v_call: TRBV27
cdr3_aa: CASLRRGGAGELFF

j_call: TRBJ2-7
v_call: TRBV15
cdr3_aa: CATSRAGGAYEQYF

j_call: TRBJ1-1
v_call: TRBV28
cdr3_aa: CASSLGRVEAFF

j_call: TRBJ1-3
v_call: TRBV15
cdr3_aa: CATSRDGGPGNTIYF

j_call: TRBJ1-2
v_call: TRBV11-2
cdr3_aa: CASSRIGGYGYTF

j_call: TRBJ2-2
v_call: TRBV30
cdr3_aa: CAWSVLGLGRGELFF

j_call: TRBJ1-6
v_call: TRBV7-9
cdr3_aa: CASSLASGSSYNSPLHF

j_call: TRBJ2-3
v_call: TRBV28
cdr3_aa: CASSIGGQGRNWADTQYF

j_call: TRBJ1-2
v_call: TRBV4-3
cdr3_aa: CASSQIHRDTYGYTF

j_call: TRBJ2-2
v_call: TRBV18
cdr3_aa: CASSQSYSDPNTGELFF

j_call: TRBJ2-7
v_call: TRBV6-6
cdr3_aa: CATNQQPSYEQYF

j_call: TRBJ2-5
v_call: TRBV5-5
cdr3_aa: CASSSPRGQETQYF

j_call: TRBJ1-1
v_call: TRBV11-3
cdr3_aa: CASSSGEGQGENTEAFF

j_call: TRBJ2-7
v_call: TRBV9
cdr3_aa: CASRRGKLFSYEQYF

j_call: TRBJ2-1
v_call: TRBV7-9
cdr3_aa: CASSLGPEGVKQFF

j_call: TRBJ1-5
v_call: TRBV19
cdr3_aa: CASTKYTDQPQHF

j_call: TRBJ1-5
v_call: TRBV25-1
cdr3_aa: CASSEISSNQPQHF

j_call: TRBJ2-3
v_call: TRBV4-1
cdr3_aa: CASSPTGGAPDTQYF

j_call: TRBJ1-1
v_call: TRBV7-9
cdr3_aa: CASSPTSAEAFF

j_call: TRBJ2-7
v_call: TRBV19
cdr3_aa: CASSPGGGGYEQYF

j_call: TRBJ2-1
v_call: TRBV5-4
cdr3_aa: CASSLTSRSNEQFF

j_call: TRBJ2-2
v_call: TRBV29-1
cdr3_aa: CSVDLDRSDTGELFF

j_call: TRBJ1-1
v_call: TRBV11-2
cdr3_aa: CASSLAVGGGNTEAFF

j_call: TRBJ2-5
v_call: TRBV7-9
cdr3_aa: CASSLVGTAQETQYF

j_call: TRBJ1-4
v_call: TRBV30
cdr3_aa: CAWSPPGRVNEKLFF

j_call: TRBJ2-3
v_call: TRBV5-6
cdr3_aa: CASSLGAHQGSDTQYF

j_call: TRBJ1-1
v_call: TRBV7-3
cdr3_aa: CASRLHGNTEAFF

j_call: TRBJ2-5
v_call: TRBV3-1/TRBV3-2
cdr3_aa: CASSQEEWGLETQYF

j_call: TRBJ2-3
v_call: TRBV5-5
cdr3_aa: CASSFRLAPDTQYF